This TCR beta chain originates from a study of early T cells in non-severe SARS-CoV-2 infection. About the study: Sequencing was performed on bulk RNA from unsorted whole blood, leaving chains unpaired.

The protocol attached unique molecular identifiers to individual cDNA molecules. TCRdb recomputed calls from the 5' RACE reads with MiXCR, one row per CDR3 protein. The sample includes about 110,000 distinct CDR3 sequences, roughly 10% of them seen just once. The CDR3 contains 14 residues. Deletions cut 5 bases from V and 3 bases from J, with 10 bases between. The V gene's germline CDR1 is PRHDT and CDR2 FYEKMQ (reference sequence). This clonotype was counted many times. The clonotype originates from an adult who was a healthcare worker with PCR-confirmed SARS-CoV-2 infection or an uninfected control (not recorded which). This rearrangement joins TRBV13 to TRBJ1-4, with D maybe TRBD1 (5 bases). Sequenced input: whole blood. In DNA, the CDR3 is TGTGCCAGCAGCCAGGGCGCGGCTAATGAAAAACTGTTTTTT. Translated, it gives CASSQGAANEKLFF.